This entry lists 5 T cell receptor beta chains sequenced from one sample in a study of human T cells and chemical hapten exposure. Regarding time point: patch test 1, 2 weeks after DPC sensitization. Treatment reported: therapeutic diphenylcyclopropenone sensitization with weekly scalp DPC. TCRdb reanalysed the RACE reads using MiXCR and keeps one entry per CDR3 protein. The profile shows approximately 350,000 distinct CDR3 sequences, 6% to 8.5% of them singletons. The sequences come from whole blood, collected in connection with sensitization to the hapten diphenylcyclopropenone (DPC). These TCRs come from a woman aged 18-29 years with alopecia areata. Some clones in this sample may be carry-over from other donors' samples.

The chain uses TRBV29-1 and TRBJ1-2; weak D call: TRBD1 (6 bases). CDR1 and CDR2 (germline): SQVTM, ANQGSEA. There are 15 residues in the CDR3. Trimming left V 1 base short and J 4 bases short, with 16 bases between. This chain's CDR3 is CSVEGREGQSYGYTF. The CDR3 region has the DNA TGCAGCGTTGAAGGCCGGGAAGGACAGTCCTATGGCTACACCTTC.

Many counts were recorded for this clonotype. This chain links TRBV6-2 or TRBV6-3 with TRBJ2-3; TRBD1 matches at 9 bases. Looked up from germline, CDR1 is MNHEY and CDR2 is SVGEGT. CDR3 length: 19 amino acids. The V segment lost 0 bases and the J segment 2 bases; nucleotides outside the gene matches: 12. The CDR3, as DNA: TGTGCCAGCAGTTACTCGAAACAGGGGGCGAGAAACGACACAGATACGCAGTATTTT. This encodes CASSYSKQGARNDTDTQYF.

This clonotype appeared a few times. J is TRBJ2-5 and V is TRBV3-1; D gene unclear. Between the trimmed V and J ends, which lost 4 bases and 4 bases, there was a span of 10 bases. The CDR3 length is 13 residues. Germline assignment: CDR1 LGHDT and CDR2 YNNKEL (reference sequence). CDR3 sequence reads: CASSREARETQYF. Written as DNA, the CDR3 is TGTGCCAGCAGCCGGGAAGCCCGAGAGACCCAGTACTTC.

This clonotype was counted between two and nine times. This chain uses TRBV6-5 with TRBJ2-5, with 7 bases aligning to TRBD1. V lost 6 bases to trimming and J lost 0 bases; unmatched junction nucleotides: 7. This CDR3 has 15 residues. Germline V gene data show CDR1 as MNHEY and CDR2 as SVGAGI. Written as DNA, the CDR3 is TGTGCCAGCAGCCCTGAGGACAGGTACCAAGAGACCCAGTACTTC. This gives the protein CASSPEDRYQETQYF.

The gene calls are TRBV28 and TRBJ1-5; 9 nucleotides match TRBD1. The V segment lost 10 bases and the J segment 0 bases; nucleotides outside the gene matches: 10. Germline CDR1 and CDR2: MDHEN and SYDVKM. The CDR3 length is 16 residues. The CDR3 DNA reads TGTGCCACTCGGGACAGGGCGAGTTATAGCAATCAGCCCCAGCATTTT. Translation gives CATRDRASYSNQPQHF.